The clone carrying this T cell receptor (beta chain) was found many times. Antigen unknown. The data stem from a study of Graves' ophthalmopathy and Graves' hyperthyroidism. Whole-study findings and limits: Ophthalmopathy could be told apart from stable hyperthyroidism by a 13-signature model (about 90% sensitivity, approximately 81% specificity).

Amplification from RNA transcripts yielded the TCR beta CDR3 regions. In the first round, RT-PCR was carried out with HTBI primers, and a multiplex PCR formed the second round. Using its own MiXCR run on the multiplex PCR reads, TCRdb lists one record per CDR3 protein. The table has around 1,200,000 distinct CDR3 sequences, less than 45% seen once. The CDR3 spans 14 residues. Trimming stripped 4 bases from V and 1 base from J, with 10 bases between. Germline values: CDR1 LGHNA, CDR2 YSLEER. The gene calls are TRBV4-3 and TRBJ1-1; D is perhaps TRBD1 (5 bases). Material: peripheral blood or thyroid tissue (not recorded which). The sequence derives from an adult man with Graves' hyperthyroidism. This chain's CDR3 is CASSLIRENTEAFF. In nucleotides, the CDR3 is TGCGCCAGCAGCCTTATCAGGGAGAACACTGAAGCTTTCTTT.